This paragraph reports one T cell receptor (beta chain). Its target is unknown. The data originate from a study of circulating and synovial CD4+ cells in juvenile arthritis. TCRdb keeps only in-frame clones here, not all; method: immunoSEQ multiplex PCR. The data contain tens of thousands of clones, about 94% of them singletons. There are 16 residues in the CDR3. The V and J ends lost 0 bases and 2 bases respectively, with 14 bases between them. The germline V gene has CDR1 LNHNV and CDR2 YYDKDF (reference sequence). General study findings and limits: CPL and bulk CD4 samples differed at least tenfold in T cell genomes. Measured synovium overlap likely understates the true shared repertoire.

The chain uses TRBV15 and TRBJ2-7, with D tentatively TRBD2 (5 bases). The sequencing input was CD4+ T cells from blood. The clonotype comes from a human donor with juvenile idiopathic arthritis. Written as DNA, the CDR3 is TGTGCCACCAGCAGAGAAGGCGGGTTGGGCGCCTACGAGCAGTACTTC. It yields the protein CATSREGGLGAYEQYF.